The 11 T cell receptor beta chains below all came from one sample that was sequenced in a study of sequential checkpoint blockade in melanoma. Treatment meaning: randomized to nivolumab then ipilimumab (arm A) or the reverse (arm B). Profiled with immunoSEQ multiplex PCR; TCRdb holds only in-frame clones, not every one. This table has roughly 2,900 clones, less than 20% appearing once. The specimen was tumor tissue (inferred from file names), collected from a patient given nivolumab and ipilimumab in sequence. These receptors all stem from a human donor with melanoma.

By proportion, this clone is medium-sized (0.01 to 0.1%). The chain is built from TRBV6-8 and TRBJ2-3, with 7 bases that match TRBD1. The J segment lost 2 bases and the V segment lost 10 bases, leaving 12 bases of the junction unmatched. The germline gives CDR1 MNHGY, CDR2 SAAAGT. The CDR3 loop spans 15 amino acids. In DNA, the CDR3 is TGTGCCACCTCGGCCGGGACAGACATCACAGATACGCAGTATTTT. It codes for CATSAGTDITDTQYF.

By share, this clone counts as medium-sized. The chain links TRBV6-8 to TRBJ2-7; unclear D gene. V dropped 2 bases and J dropped 3 bases, with 5 bases sitting between them. Germline V gives CDR1 MNHGY, CDR2 SAAAGT. The CDR3 length is 12 residues. CDR3 amino acids: CASSYGFYEQYF. CDR3 coding DNA: TGTGCCAGCAGTTACGGATTCTACGAGCAGTACTTC.

This sequence joins TRBV19 and TRBJ1-1, with a tentative D call TRBD1 (5 bases). Trimming removed 3 bases at V and 8 bases at J, with 16 bases between. Per germline, CDR1 LNHDA and CDR2 SQIVND (reference sequence). The CDR3 contains 14 residues. As DNA, the CDR3 is TGTGCCAGTAGTATCAGAACAAGGGGAAGGGAAGCTTTCTTT. This encodes CASSIRTRGREAFF. Using reference TRBV19 and TRBJ1-1 for the parts outside the CDR3, the full variable domain is DGGITQSPKYLFRKEGQNVTLSCEQNLNHDAMYWYRQDPGQGLRLIYYSQIVNDFQKGDIAEGYSVSREKKESFPLTVTSAQKNPTAFYLCASSIRTRGREAFFGQGTRLTVV.

This clone was counted only a few times. The chain combines TRBV19 with TRBJ1-1; 7 nucleotides agree with TRBD1. This CDR3 region has 13 residues. J gave up 6 bases and V 10 bases, and 11 bases lay outside the gene matches. Germline V gene lookup returns CDR1 LNHDA and CDR2 SQIVND (reference sequence). The CDR3 here is CATKRTGDAEAFF. CDR3 in DNA: TGTGCCACCAAGCGGACAGGCGACGCTGAAGCTTTCTTT.

This clone is medium-sized by share. V and J are TRBV6-8 and TRBJ1-5; TRBD1 is a possible D gene (5 bases). The CDR3 is 16 residues long. CDR1 and CDR2 (germline): MNHGY, SAAAGT. V was cut by 1 base and J by 5 bases, with 15 bases left in between. The CDR3 bases are TGTGCCAGCAGTTACTTGGCAGGGCGGGACGATCAGCCCCAGCATTTT. It is translated as CASSYLAGRDDQPQHF.

This clone was seen more than once but under ten times. V is TRBV12-5 and J is TRBJ1-3; 8 bases are a match to TRBD1. CDR3 length: 15 residues. The germline V gene encodes CDR1 LGHNT and CDR2 FRNRAP. CDR3 in amino acids: CATPGQAPGGNTIYF. Here the CDR3 DNA reads TGTGCCACCCCGGGACAGGCCCCCGGTGGAAACACCATATATTTT.

The rearrangement links TRBV19 to TRBJ2-7, with D maybe TRBD1 (6 bases). V was clipped by 5 bases and J by 1 base, with 15 bases between them. CDR1 and CDR2 from the germline V gene are LNHDA and SQIVND (reference sequence). The CDR3 has 15 residues. The CDR3 bases are TGTGCCAGTAGTCCCAGTTGGGACAATTCCTACGAGCAGTACTTC. The encoded protein is CASSPSWDNSYEQYF.

Only a few counts were recorded for this clone. The gene calls are TRBV19 and TRBJ1-1, with TRBD1 as a possible D gene (5 bases). From germline, CDR1 is LNHDA and CDR2 SQIVND (reference sequence). The CDR3 is 17 residues long. The V and J ends lost 3 bases and 4 bases respectively, with 21 bases between them. The CDR3 nucleotides read TGTGCCAGTAGTATGCGTCAGGGAATGGCGGCGGGCACTGAAGCTTTCTTT. Translated, it gives CASSMRQGMAAGTEAFF.

The genes are TRBV10-2 and TRBJ1-5; 9 bases align to TRBD1. J gave up 4 bases and V 5 bases, and 6 bases lay outside the gene matches. Germline-derived CDR1 and CDR2 are WSHSY and SAAADI. The CDR3 covers 15 residues. The CDR3 reads CASSLGTGRNQPQHF. The CDR3 region has the DNA TGCGCCAGCAGTCTCGGGACAGGGAGAAATCAGCCCCAGCATTTT.

A few counts support this clone. J is TRBJ2-1 and V is TRBV11-3, with 10 bases lining up with TRBD2. This CDR3 is built from 19 residues. The germline V gene encodes CDR1 SGHNT and CDR2 YENEEA. Unmatched junction bases numbered 16, after V lost 5 bases and J lost 3 bases. The CDR3 DNA follows: TGTGCCAGCAGCCAAGCAGCAAGAAGGCTAGCGGGGGACTACAATGAGCAGTTCTTC. Protein sequence: CASSQAARRLAGDYNEQFF.

The V call is TRBV19, the J call TRBJ1-1; D gene ambiguous. Germline CDR1 is LNHDA and CDR2 is SQIVND (reference sequence). The ends were cut back, 2 bases at V and 0 bases at J, with 16 bases in the middle. The CDR3 is 17 amino acids. CDR3 sequence: CASSIFIGERMNTEAFF. The CDR3 nucleotides read TGTGCCAGTAGTATATTTATCGGCGAGAGGATGAACACTGAAGCTTTCTTT.